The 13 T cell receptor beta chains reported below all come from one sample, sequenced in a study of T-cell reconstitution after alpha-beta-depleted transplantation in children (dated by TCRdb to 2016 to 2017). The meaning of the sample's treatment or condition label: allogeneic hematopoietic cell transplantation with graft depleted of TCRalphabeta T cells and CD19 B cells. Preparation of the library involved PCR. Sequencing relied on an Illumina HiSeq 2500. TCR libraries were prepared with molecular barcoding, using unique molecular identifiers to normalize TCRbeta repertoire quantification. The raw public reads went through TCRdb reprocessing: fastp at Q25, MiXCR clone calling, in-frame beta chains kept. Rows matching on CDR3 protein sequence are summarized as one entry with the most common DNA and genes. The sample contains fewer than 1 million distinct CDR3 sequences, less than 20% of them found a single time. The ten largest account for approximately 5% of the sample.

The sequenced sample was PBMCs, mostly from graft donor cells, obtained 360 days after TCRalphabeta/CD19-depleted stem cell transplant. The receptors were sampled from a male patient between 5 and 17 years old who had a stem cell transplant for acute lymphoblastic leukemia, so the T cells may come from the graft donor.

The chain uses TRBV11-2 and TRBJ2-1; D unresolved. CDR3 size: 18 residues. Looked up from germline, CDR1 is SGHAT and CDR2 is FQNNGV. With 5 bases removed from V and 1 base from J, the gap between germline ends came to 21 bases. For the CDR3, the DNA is TGTGCCAGCAGCCCCGGTCGTCTAGGTCAGGCGTCCTACAATGAGCAGTTCTTC. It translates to CASSPGRLGQASYNEQFF.

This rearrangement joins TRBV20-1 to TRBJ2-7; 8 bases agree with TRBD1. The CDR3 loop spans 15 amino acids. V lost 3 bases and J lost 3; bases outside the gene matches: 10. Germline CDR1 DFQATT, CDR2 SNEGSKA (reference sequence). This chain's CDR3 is CSARHSGGWSYEQYF. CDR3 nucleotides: TGCAGTGCTAGGCACTCAGGGGGCTGGAGCTACGAGCAGTACTTC.

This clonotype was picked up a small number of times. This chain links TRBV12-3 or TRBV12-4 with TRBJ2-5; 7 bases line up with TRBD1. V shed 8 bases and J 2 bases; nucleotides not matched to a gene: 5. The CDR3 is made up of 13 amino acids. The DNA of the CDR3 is TGTGCCAGCGGCCAGGGGGTGCAAGAGACCCAGTACTTC. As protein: CASGQGVQETQYF.

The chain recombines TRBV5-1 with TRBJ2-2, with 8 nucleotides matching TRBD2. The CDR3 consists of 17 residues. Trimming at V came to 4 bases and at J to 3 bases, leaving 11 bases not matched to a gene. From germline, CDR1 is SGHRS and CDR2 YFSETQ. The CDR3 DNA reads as TGCGCCAGCAGCCCGGCCCTTGGCGGGAGGTACACCGGGGAGCTGTTTTTT. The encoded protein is CASSPALGGRYTGELFF.

CDR3 in amino acids: CASSPGTPRGVYYGYTF. The DNA of the CDR3 is TGTGCCAGCAGCCCCGGGACTCCCCGCGGGGTATACTATGGCTACACCTTC. The V gene is TRBV4-2, the J gene TRBJ1-2; a weak D match, TRBD1 (5 bases). CDR1 and CDR2 from the germline V gene are LGHNA and YNFKEQ. CDR3 length: 17 residues. V lost 4 bases, J lost 3 bases, and 21 bases lay in between.

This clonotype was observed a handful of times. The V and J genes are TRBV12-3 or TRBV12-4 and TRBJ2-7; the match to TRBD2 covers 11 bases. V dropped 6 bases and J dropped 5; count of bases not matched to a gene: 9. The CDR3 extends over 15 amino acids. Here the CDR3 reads CASSRTSGRDHEQYF. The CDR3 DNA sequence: TGTGCCAGCAGCCGAACTAGCGGGAGAGACCACGAGCAGTACTTC.

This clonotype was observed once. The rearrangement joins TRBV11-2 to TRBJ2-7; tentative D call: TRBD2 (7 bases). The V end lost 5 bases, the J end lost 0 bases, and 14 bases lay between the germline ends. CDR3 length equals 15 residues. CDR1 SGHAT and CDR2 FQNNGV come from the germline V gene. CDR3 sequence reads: CASSHRRGPSYEQYF. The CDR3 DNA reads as TGTGCCAGCAGCCATCGGCGGGGGCCCTCCTACGAGCAGTACTTC. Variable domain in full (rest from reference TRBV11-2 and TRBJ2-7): EAGVAQSPRYKIIEKRQSVAFWCNPISGHATLYWYQQILGQGPKLLIQFQNNGVVDDSQLPKDRFSAERLKGVDSTLKIQPAKLEDSAVYLCASSHRRGPSYEQYFGPGTRLTVT.

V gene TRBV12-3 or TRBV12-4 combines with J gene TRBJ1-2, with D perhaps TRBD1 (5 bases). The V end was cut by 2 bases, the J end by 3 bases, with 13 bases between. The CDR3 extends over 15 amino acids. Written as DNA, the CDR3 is TGTGCCAGCAGTTTAACGAGCGGGGGAGACTATGGCTACACCTTC. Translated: CASSLTSGGDYGYTF.

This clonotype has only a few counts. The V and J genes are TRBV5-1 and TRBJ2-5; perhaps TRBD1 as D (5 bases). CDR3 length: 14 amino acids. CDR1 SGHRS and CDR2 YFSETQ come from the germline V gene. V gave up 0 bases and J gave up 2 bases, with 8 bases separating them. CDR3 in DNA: TGCGCCAGCAGCTTGGTAGACAGACAAGAGACCCAGTACTTC. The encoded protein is CASSLVDRQETQYF.

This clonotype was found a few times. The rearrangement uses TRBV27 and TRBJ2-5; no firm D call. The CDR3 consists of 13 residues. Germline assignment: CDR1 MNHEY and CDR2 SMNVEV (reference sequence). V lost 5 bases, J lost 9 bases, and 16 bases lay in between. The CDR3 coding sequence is TGTGCCAGCAGTCCCCATTTCGTTCAGGCCCAGTACTTC. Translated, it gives CASSPHFVQAQYF.

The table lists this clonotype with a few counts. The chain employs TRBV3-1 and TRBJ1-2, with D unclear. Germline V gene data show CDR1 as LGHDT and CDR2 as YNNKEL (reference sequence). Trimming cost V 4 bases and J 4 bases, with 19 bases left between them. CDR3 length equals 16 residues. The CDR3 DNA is TGTGCCAGCAGCCCCCAGATGAAGCGTTCTTCCTATGGCTACACCTTC. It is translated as CASSPQMKRSSYGYTF.

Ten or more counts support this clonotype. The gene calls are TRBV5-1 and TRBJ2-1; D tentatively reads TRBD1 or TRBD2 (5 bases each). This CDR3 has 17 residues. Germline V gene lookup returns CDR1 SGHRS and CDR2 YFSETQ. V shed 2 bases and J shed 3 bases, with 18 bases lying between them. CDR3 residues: CASSFWTGTGIYNEQFF. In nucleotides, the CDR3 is TGCGCCAGCAGCTTTTGGACCGGGACGGGAATCTACAATGAGCAGTTCTTC. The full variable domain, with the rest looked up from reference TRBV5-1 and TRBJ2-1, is KAGVTQTPRYLIKTRGQQVTLSCSPISGHRSVSWYQQTPGQGLQFLFEYFSETQRNKGNFPGRFSGRQFSNSRSEMNVSTLELGDSALYLCASSFWTGTGIYNEQFFGPGTRLTVL.

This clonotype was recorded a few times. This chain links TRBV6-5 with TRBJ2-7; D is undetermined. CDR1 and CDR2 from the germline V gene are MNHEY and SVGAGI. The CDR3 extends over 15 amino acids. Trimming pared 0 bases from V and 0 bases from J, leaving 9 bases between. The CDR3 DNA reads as TGTGCCAGCAGTTACTCCCCAGTACTCTCCTACGAGCAGTACTTC. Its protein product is CASSYSPVLSYEQYF.